The entry below describes one T cell receptor beta chain. Its antigen is unidentified. The data stem from a study of shared clonotypes between healthy human individuals. Broader study findings: Non-shared clonotypes showed lower generation probabilities than clonotypes common to all four donors.

TCRdb's copy holds only in-frame clones and misses some; the assay was immunoSEQ multiplex PCR. The sample lists approximately 2,200,000 clones; about 93% were seen once. Terminally differentiated effector memory CD45RA+ cells were left out of the naive CD8 fraction, which was CD45RO-negative and positively selected for CCR7. This TCR was recovered from a man aged 18 to 29 in good health. Some clones in this sample may be carry-over from other donors' samples. The material sequenced was naive CD8+ T cells from PBMCs.

The CDR3 DNA sequence: TGTGCCAGCAGTTCATCGTGGGGGGACAGGGGGCAGCCCCAGCATTTT. The encoded protein is CASSSSWGDRGQPQHF. The V call is TRBV27, the J call TRBJ1-5; 11 bases are shared with TRBD1. V trimming: 4 bases; J trimming: 7 bases; junction bases outside the gene matches: 9. CDR3 length: 16 amino acids. Per germline, CDR1 MNHEY and CDR2 SMNVEV (reference sequence).